The present entry profiles one TCR beta chain with its context. Clones were read by immunoSEQ multiplex PCR, and TCRdb kept only the in-frame ones, dropping some. The data contain roughly 400,000 clones, roughly nine tenths of them singletons. The data originate from a study of blood T cell repertoires in COVID-19. About the research overall: Italy, Spain and the United States were the sources of the convalescent and acute COVID-19 samples.

The sample taken for sequencing was PBMCs or T cells enriched from blood (not recorded which). The TCR originated in a young man who had recovered from COVID-19.

The CDR3 DNA reads TGTGCCAGCAGTTTGAGAGGGCCTCTTGTTGGAAACACCATATATTTT. It encodes CASSLRGPLVGNTIYF. The rearrangement uses TRBV28 and TRBJ1-3; D not certain. V shed 3 bases and J shed 3 bases, with 15 bases lying between them. Germline CDR1 is MDHEN and CDR2 is SYDVKM. The length of the CDR3 is 16 residues.